This is a list of T cell receptor beta chains from one sample in a study of blood T cell repertoires in COVID-19. Only in-frame clones appear in the TCRdb table, and some are missing; sequencing was by immunoSEQ multiplex PCR. The sample yields under 450,000 clones, around 83% seen once. The sample was PBMCs or T cells enriched from blood (not recorded which). These receptors all stem from a woman aged 45-59 years who had recovered from COVID-19. The CDR3 runs from the conserved cysteine through the conserved F or W. Fields, in order: CDR3 length, D gene, J gene, clone size, V gene, CDR3 DNA, CDR3 protein. The D gene is left open where the match is weak. Not every row has a clone size; where given, it reads once, few, many or a size class.

16 | . | TRBJ1-1 | once | TRBV30 | TGTGCCTGGAGTGCCCCAGGGGATGGAATGAACACTGAAGCTTTCTTT | CAWSAPGDGMNTEAFF
13 | . | TRBJ2-1 | few | TRBV12-3/TRBV12-4 | TGTGCCAGCAGTCTCCAGGCCCAACTCCCCCAGTTCTTC | CASSLQAQLPQFF
18 | TRBD2 | TRBJ2-2 | . | TRBV5-1 | TGCGCCAGCAGCTTGGACGGACTAGCGGGGGGCTTCACCGGGGAGCTGTTTTTT | CASSLDGLAGGFTGELFF
15 | . | TRBJ1-5 | . | TRBV18 | TGTGCCAGCTCACCACGCGCGCTGAGCAATCAGCCCCAGCATTTT | CASSPRALSNQPQHF
13 | . | TRBJ1-6 | . | TRBV7-2 | TGTGCCAGCAGCTTAGCTGGCGGTTCACCCCTCCACTTT | CASSLAGGSPLHF
15 | TRBD1 | TRBJ1-1 | . | TRBV19 | TGTGCCAGTGGGAGGGGGCCAGGGGGCATTGATGAAGCTTTCTTT | CASGRGPGGIDEAFF
13 | TRBD1 | TRBJ2-7 | . | TRBV30 | TGTGCCTGGAGGCAGACAGGGGGTTACGAGCAGTACTTC | CAWRQTGGYEQYF
17 | TRBD1 | TRBJ2-4 | . | TRBV3-1/TRBV3-2 | TGTGCCAGCAGCCAGGGACAGGGGGAAGACGGCAAAAACATTCAGTACTTC | CASSQGQGEDGKNIQYF
19 | . | TRBJ2-6 | . | TRBV9 | TGTGCCAGCAGCGGACTCTATGGACGGCGGGGTACTGGGGCCAACGTCCTGACTTTC | CASSGLYGRRGTGANVLTF
16 | TRBD2 | TRBJ2-3 | . | TRBV7-9 | TGTGCCAGCAGCTCGCCAGCGGGGGGGCATGCAGATACGCAGTATTTT | CASSSPAGGHADTQYF
12 | . | TRBJ1-2 | . | TRBV6-5 | TGTGCCAGCAGTTACCCCGGTTCTGGCTACACCTTC | CASSYPGSGYTF
16 | TRBD1 | TRBJ1-1 | . | TRBV7-8 | TGTGCCAGCAGCTTAGGGGACAGGGGGTTGAGTACTGAAGCTTTCTTT | CASSLGDRGLSTEAFF
14 | TRBD1 | TRBJ1-1 | . | TRBV27 | TGTGCCAGCAGTTCTCGCAGGGGGTCCACTGAAGCTTTCTTT | CASSSRRGSTEAFF
15 | TRBD2 | TRBJ2-7 | . | TRBV28 | TGTGCCAGCAGTCCTGTACTAGCGGGAGAGACCGAGCAGTACTTC | CASSPVLAGETEQYF
11 | . | TRBJ1-1 | . | TRBV12-3/TRBV12-4 | TGTGCCAGCAGTTCAGGGGCTGAAGCTTTCTTT | CASSSGAEAFF
12 | . | TRBJ2-7 | . | TRBV5-6 | TGTGCCAGCAGCTTGGCCGCCTACGAGCAGTACTTC | CASSLAAYEQYF
13 | . | TRBJ1-6 | . | TRBV4-3 | TGCGCCAGCAGCCAAGTCGGTAATTCACCCCTCCACTTT | CASSQVGNSPLHF
13 | . | TRBJ1-5 | . | TRBV13 | TGTGCCAGCAGCTTGACAGCTTTTTCGCCCCAGCATTTT | CASSLTAFSPQHF
15 | . | TRBJ1-1 | . | TRBV7-2 | TGTGCCAGCAGCTTTTCGGGGGGATGGAGCACTGAAGCTTTCTTT | CASSFSGGWSTEAFF
13 | TRBD1 | TRBJ1-2 | . | TRBV6-6 | TGTGCCAGCAGGGAGGGGGCGCGAGGTGGCTACACCTTC | CASREGARGGYTF
10 | . | TRBJ2-1 | . | TRBV25-1 | TGTGCCAGCAGTGGCTACGAGCAGTTCTTC | CASSGYEQFF